A single sample gave rise to the 14 T cell receptor beta chains below, sequenced in a study of CD8 T cells in Susac syndrome. RNA in amounts of 0.5 to 1 ug was reverse transcribed with random hexamers. TCRdb reanalysed the immunoSEQ multiplex PCR reads using MiXCR and keeps one entry per CDR3 protein. The table has about 200,000 distinct CDR3 sequences, roughly 96% seen once. The sequencing sample was made of CD4+ T cells from PBMCs. The receptor source for this set is a human donor in good health.

The J gene is TRBJ2-5, the V gene TRBV7-2, with D perhaps matching TRBD2 (5 bases). The V and J ends lost 1 base and 9 bases respectively, with 9 bases between them. Germline V lookup: CDR1 SGHTA, CDR2 FQGNSA. The CDR3 covers 12 residues. Here the CDR3 reads CASSLVVEAQYF. The DNA for the CDR3 is TGTGCCAGCAGCTTAGTTGTGGAGGCCCAGTACTTC.

The rearrangement links TRBV7-3 to TRBJ2-3; D is uncertain. The ends were cut back, 3 bases at V and 3 bases at J, with 10 bases in the middle. Germline CDR1 SGHTA, CDR2 FQGTGA. This CDR3 region has 14 residues. The CDR3 DNA is TGTGCCAGCAGCTTGTACGTCGGGACAGATACGCAGTATTTT. Its translation: CASSLYVGTDTQYF.

This chain uses TRBV24-1 with TRBJ2-3; TRBD1 matches 8 bases. Germline V CDR1 and CDR2: KGHDR, SFDVKD. CDR3 length equals 17 residues. V dropped 2 bases and J dropped 1; count of bases not matched to a gene: 7. The CDR3 DNA reads as TGTGCCACCAGTGATTCCCGACAGGGGATCCGCACAGATACGCAGTATTTT. It specifies CATSDSRQGIRTDTQYF.

The rearrangement uses TRBV6-2 or TRBV6-3 and TRBJ2-1; 9 positions match TRBD2. This CDR3 has 15 amino acids. With 5 bases clipped from V and 9 bases from J, the junction kept 11 bases outside the gene matches. Germline CDR1 MNHEY, CDR2 SVGEGT. The CDR3 is CASSLNLAGWSEQFF. The CDR3 DNA reads as TGTGCCAGCAGTCTTAATCTAGCGGGGTGGTCTGAGCAGTTCTTC.

J is TRBJ2-7 and V is TRBV3-1; 9 positions agree with TRBD2. Germline lookup yields CDR1 LGHDT and CDR2 YNNKEL (reference sequence). V lost 4 bases, J lost 1 base, and 2 bases stayed unmatched. This CDR3 spans 14 amino acids. Written as DNA, the CDR3 is TGTGCCAGCAGCCCCGCGGGGGGGTCCTACGAGCAGTACTTC. It yields the protein CASSPAGGSYEQYF.

This rearrangement joins TRBV4-1 to TRBJ1-5, with D tentatively TRBD1 (5 bases). The CDR3 covers 15 residues. CDR1 is MGHRA and CDR2 is YSYEKL in the germline V gene. V was trimmed by 2 bases and J by 4 bases, leaving 12 bases between them. CDR3 DNA: TGCGCCAGCAGCCAATTGGGGCTTCCGAATCAGCCCCAGCATTTT. Protein product: CASSQLGLPNQPQHF.

The V call is TRBV7-2, the J call TRBJ2-1; D is ambiguous. Trimming stripped 1 base from V and 7 bases from J, with 5 bases between. The CDR3 length is 12 residues. Per the germline V gene, CDR1 is SGHTA and CDR2 is FQGNSA. The CDR3: CASSLGWNEQFF. The CDR3 coding sequence is TGTGCCAGCAGCTTAGGGTGGAATGAGCAGTTCTTC.

J is TRBJ2-7 and V is TRBV12-3 or TRBV12-4; weak D call: TRBD1 (6 bases). The ends were cut back, 6 bases at V and 9 bases at J, with 12 bases in the middle. This CDR3 has 11 residues. The CDR3 region is CASSQGLVQYF. DNA for the CDR3: TGTGCCAGCAGCCAGGGGCTGGTGCAGTACTTC.

V usage is TRBV9 and J usage is TRBJ1-4; D is unresolved. V lost 4 bases and J lost 5, with 9 bases in between. This CDR3 has 13 residues. Per germline, CDR1 SGDLS and CDR2 YYNGEE. DNA of the CDR3: TGTGCCAGCAGCATCCATGGGAATGAAAAACTGTTTTTT. This codes for CASSIHGNEKLFF. The variable domain in full, completed from reference TRBV9 and TRBJ1-4, reads DSGVTQTPKHLITATGQRVTLRCSPRSGDLSVYWYQQSLDQGLQFLIQYYNGEERAKGNILERFSAQQFPDLHSELNLSSLELGDSALYFCASSIHGNEKLFFGSGTQLSVL.

This chain uses TRBV6-5 with TRBJ1-1; 10 bases are shared with TRBD1. The germline V gene encodes CDR1 MNHEY and CDR2 SVGAGI. The CDR3 length is 13 residues. The V gene end was trimmed by 7 bases and the J gene end by 6 bases; junction bases not matched to a gene: 5. The CDR3, as DNA: TGTGCCAGCACCCGACAGGGGGCCGCTGAAGCTTTCTTT. Translation gives CASTRQGAAEAFF.

The chain carries TRBV6-5 and TRBJ2-5, with D possibly being TRBD2 (5 bases). Looked up from germline, CDR1 is MNHEY and CDR2 is SVGAGI. There are 12 residues in the CDR3. This CDR3 reads CVTKDWAATQYF. The CDR3 nucleotides read TGTGTCACTAAGGACTGGGCCGCGACCCAGTACTTC.

The table lists this clonotype with a count of one. The V and J genes are TRBV20-1 and TRBJ2-3, with 8 bases identical to TRBD2. The V segment lost 5 bases and the J segment 0 bases; nucleotides outside the gene matches: 10. This CDR3 has 16 residues. Germline V gene sequence: CDR1 DFQATT, CDR2 SNEGSKA (reference sequence). CDR3 nucleotide sequence: TGCAGTGCTCCAGGGGTAGCGGGGCCTAGCACAGATACGCAGTATTTT. Its translation is CSAPGVAGPSTDTQYF.

The chain joins TRBV4-1 to TRBJ1-5; D ambiguous. With 1 base removed from V and 2 bases from J, the gap between germline ends came to 12 bases. The V gene's germline CDR1 is MGHRA and CDR2 YSYEKL. CDR3 length equals 16 residues. The CDR3 DNA is TGCGCCAGCAGCCAAGGACTGGACCGGGGCAATCAGCCCCAGCATTTT. Translation: CASSQGLDRGNQPQHF.

This chain's CDR3 is CASSSLGGVQETQYF. DNA of the CDR3: TGTGCCAGCAGCTCCCTCGGCGGGGTCCAAGAGACCCAGTACTTC. The V and J genes are TRBV7-9 and TRBJ2-5; D possibly corresponds to TRBD2 (6 bases). Germline lookup yields CDR1 SEHNR and CDR2 FQNEAQ (reference sequence). V was shortened by 4 bases and J by 1 base, with 13 bases between the two germline ends. The CDR3 loop spans 15 amino acids. Drawing the rest from reference TRBV7-9 and TRBJ2-5, the complete variable domain is DTGVSQNPRHKITKRGQNVTFRCDPISEHNRLYWYRQTLGQGPEFLTYFQNEAQLEKSRLLSDRFSAERPKGSFSTLEIQRTEQGDSAMYLCASSSLGGVQETQYFGPGTRLLVL.